These 17 T cell receptor beta chains were all obtained from the same sample, sequenced in a study of blood T cell repertoires in COVID-19. TCRdb's table, derived via immunoSEQ multiplex PCR, lists solely in-frame clones and lacks some. In the table there are around 200,000 clones, more than 85% of which are singletons. Sample: peripheral blood. The receptors were sampled from an elderly woman in a cohort sampled during active or convalescent COVID-19.

The rearrangement uses TRBV5-1 and TRBJ1-6, with TRBD1 as a possible D gene (5 bases). The CDR3 is made up of 15 amino acids. Trimming took 4 bases from V and 5 from J, leaving 13 bases between them. CDR1 SGHRS and CDR2 YFSETQ come from the germline V gene. This CDR3 is CASSDGRVHNSPLHF. For the CDR3, the DNA is TGCGCCAGCAGCGATGGCAGGGTTCATAATTCACCCCTCCACTTT.

This clone was seen more than once but under ten times. The chain has TRBV14 and TRBJ1-1, with 9 bases identical to TRBD1. The V segment lost 4 bases and the J segment 10 bases; nucleotides outside the gene matches: 7. The germline V gene has CDR1 SGHDN and CDR2 FVKESK. The CDR3 runs to 13 residues. CDR3: CASSPSMTGGAFF. Written as DNA, the CDR3 is TGTGCCAGCAGCCCCTCTATGACAGGGGGAGCTTTCTTT.

This sequence joins TRBV27 and TRBJ2-5; TRBD1 agrees at 7 bases. The CDR3 has 13 residues. V trimming: 5 bases; J trimming: 0 bases; junction bases outside the gene matches: 0. The germline CDR1 and CDR2 sequences are MNHEY and SMNVEV (reference sequence). Here the CDR3 DNA reads TGTGCCAGCAGTGGGACAGACCAAGAGACCCAGTACTTC. Translation gives CASSGTDQETQYF.

With regard to this clone: At one end the junction does not follow the germline gene, possibly because of a read error. The V call is TRBV6-1, the J call TRBJ2-5, with TRBD2 as a possible D gene (5 bases). Germline CDR1 and CDR2: MNHNS and SASEGT. This CDR3 comprises 14 residues. CDR3 amino acids: CASSEIGSQETQYF. The CDR3 coding sequence is TGTGCCAGCAGTGAAATAGGGAGCCAAGAAACCCAGTACTTC.

This chain's CDR3 is CASSHRGWDEKLFF. Here the CDR3 DNA reads TGTGCCAGCAGCCACAGGGGGTGGGATGAAAAACTGTTTTTT. V and J are TRBV3-1 (or the pseudogene TRBV3-2) and TRBJ1-4; 7 positions match TRBD1. This CDR3 spans 14 amino acids. V shed 3 bases, J shed 6 bases, and the junction held 4 bases outside the gene matches. Germline values: CDR1 LGHDT, CDR2 YNNKEL (reference sequence).

Only one count was recorded for this clone. This sequence joins TRBV7-9 and TRBJ1-2, with 7 bases identical to TRBD1. CDR1 is SEHNR and CDR2 is FQNEAQ in the germline V gene (reference sequence). The CDR3 has 14 amino acids. Trimming cost V 4 bases and J 3 bases; bases outside gene matches: 5. This CDR3 is CASSSSDRDYGYTF. CDR3 nucleotides: TGTGCCAGCAGCTCCTCCGACAGGGACTATGGCTACACCTTC.

The chain is built from TRBV9 and TRBJ2-7; D may be TRBD2 (6 bases). The CDR3 contains 14 residues. In germline, CDR1 is SGDLS, CDR2 YYNGEE. The V end was cut by 4 bases, the J end by 2 bases, with 13 bases between. CDR3 loop: CASSPSSGAYEQYF. The CDR3 DNA sequence: TGTGCCAGCAGCCCCTCGTCGGGGGCCTACGAGCAGTACTTC.

The chain joins TRBV25-1 to TRBJ1-5; D is possibly TRBD1 (5 bases). The CDR3 loop spans 15 amino acids. V dropped 1 base and J dropped 4 bases, with 11 bases sitting between them. Germline V CDR1 and CDR2: MGHDK, SYGVNS. CDR3 nucleotide sequence: TGTGCCAGCAGTGAATGGGGGGTGTCGAATCAGCCCCAGCATTTT. It codes for CASSEWGVSNQPQHF.

This chain joins TRBV10-2 and TRBJ1-1; TRBD1 agrees at 8 bases. Germline CDR1 WSHSY, CDR2 SAAADI. The ends lost 3 bases at V and 0 bases at J; junction bases unmatched: 3. The CDR3 covers 15 residues. CDR3 in DNA: TGCGCCAGCAGTGACCAGGGGGCCTTGAACACTGAAGCTTTCTTT. Translation: CASSDQGALNTEAFF.

CDR3 loop: CAWSVGSNSPLHF. CDR3 coding DNA: TGTGCCTGGAGTGTTGGGAGTAATTCACCCCTCCACTTT. This chain uses TRBV30 with TRBJ1-6, with D hard to call. CDR1 is GTSNPN, CDR2 SVGIG, per germline (reference sequence). The CDR3 has 13 residues. V was trimmed by 0 bases and J by 6 bases, leaving 6 bases between them.

The chain recombines TRBV10-2 with TRBJ1-1; D is unclear. Germline CDR1 WSHSY, CDR2 SAAADI. V gave up 7 bases and J gave up 1 base, with 4 bases separating them. This CDR3 contains 11 residues. This CDR3 is CASTGNTEAFF. The DNA for the CDR3 is TGCGCCAGCACCGGGAACACTGAAGCTTTCTTT.

CDR3: CSVEDYGVGWSAGYNYGYTF. CDR3 nucleotides: TGCAGCGTTGAAGACTACGGGGTGGGCTGGAGCGCGGGATACAACTATGGCTACACCTTC. V and J are TRBV29-1 and TRBJ1-2; D remains unclear. The germline gives CDR1 SQVTM, CDR2 ANQGSEA. There are 20 residues in the CDR3. V was cut by 0 bases and J by 2 bases, with 28 bases left in between.

The V and J genes are TRBV6-5 and TRBJ1-2; D might be TRBD1 (5 bases). Germline V gene sequence: CDR1 MNHEY, CDR2 SVGAGI. The CDR3 has 15 residues. Trimming stripped 2 bases from V and 2 bases from J, with 12 bases between. The CDR3 sequence is CASSYQPKGNYGYTF. CDR3 nucleotides: TGTGCCAGCAGTTACCAACCTAAGGGGAACTATGGCTACACCTTC.

This clone showed up just a few times. The CDR3 DNA sequence: TGTGCCAGCAGCTTGTATGAGACAGGGGGCGGAAACATTCAGTACTTC. This gives the protein CASSLYETGGGNIQYF. The V and J genes are TRBV5-4 and TRBJ2-4, with TRBD1 identical over 10 bases. Germline loops: CDR1 SGHNT, CDR2 YYREEE (reference sequence). The CDR3 spans 16 residues. V lost 1 base to trimming and J lost 6 bases; unmatched junction nucleotides: 7.

This chain connects TRBV5-1 to TRBJ1-1, with 7 bases that match TRBD1. The germline V gene encodes CDR1 SGHRS and CDR2 YFSETQ. The CDR3 spans 13 residues. The V gene end was trimmed by 4 bases and the J gene end by 2 bases; junction bases not matched to a gene: 2. CDR3 coding DNA: TGCGCCAGCAGCGCAGGGGGAAACACTGAAGCTTTCTTT. Translating gives CASSAGGNTEAFF.

This chain connects TRBV5-1 to TRBJ1-4; D gene uncertain. The CDR3 totals 13 residues. Germline V CDR1 and CDR2: SGHRS, YFSETQ. V lost 0 bases and J lost 8, with 8 bases in between. The CDR3 region is CASSLGSGEKLFF. The CDR3 nucleotides are TGCGCCAGCAGCTTGGGGTCGGGAGAAAAACTGTTTTTT.

The V and J genes are TRBV25-1 and TRBJ1-2, with 8 bases aligning to TRBD1. Germline V gives CDR1 MGHDK, CDR2 SYGVNS. With 5 bases clipped from V and 6 bases from J, the junction kept 8 bases outside the gene matches. The CDR3 sequence is 14 residues long. The CDR3 region is CASSNLDRAHGYTF. The CDR3, as DNA: TGTGCCAGCAGTAACCTGGACAGGGCTCATGGCTACACCTTC.